One and the same sample provided the 18 T cell receptor beta chains below, sequenced in a study of shared clonotypes between healthy human individuals (dated by TCRdb to 2019 to 2021). To prepare the library, the immunoSEQ multiplex PCR assay was applied. The table was pulled from immuneACCESS by TCRdb, which kept in-frame rearrangements only. Such tables lose some clones; where checked, under half of the loss comes from unresolved V genes, and the rest has no known cause. This sample lists about 2.3 million clones; roughly 93% were detected once. The ten largest clones represent under 0.45% of the sample. The sample taken for sequencing was naive CD4+ T cells from PBMCs. Interpreted using the paper, the cell subset or site label stands for: CD45RA+ positively selected. These receptor sequences come from a man younger than 35 in good health. Some clones in this sample may be carry-over from other donors' samples.

This chain links TRBV18 with TRBJ2-5; D perhaps matches TRBD2 (6 bases). Germline loops: CDR1 KGHSH, CDR2 LQKENI. CDR3 size: 16 residues. With 3 bases removed from V and 4 bases from J, the gap between germline ends came to 18 bases. The CDR3 nucleotides are TGTGCCAGCTCACCCTTTGCAGGTGTAGCGGCAGAGACCCAGTACTTC. Its protein product is CASSPFAGVAAETQYF.

In this sample, this clone turned up once. The chain carries TRBV30 and TRBJ2-3; 8 nucleotides line up with TRBD2. This CDR3 spans 13 amino acids. Germline trimming cut 3 bases from V and 5 bases from J; bases unmatched to any gene: 4. Germline-derived CDR1 and CDR2 are GTSNPN and SVGIG (reference sequence). The CDR3 DNA reads as TGTGCCTGGAGCGGGGGGGTCCAAGATACGCAGTATTTT. Its protein product is CAWSGGVQDTQYF.

The J gene is TRBJ2-5, the V gene TRBV28, with D possibly TRBD1 on 5 matching bases. CDR3 length: 13 residues. In germline, CDR1 is MDHEN, CDR2 SYDVKM. V was shortened by 7 bases and J by 5 bases, with 14 bases between the two germline ends. CDR3 protein: CASTVISGETQYF. The CDR3 DNA reads as TGTGCCAGCACCGTTATTTCAGGGGAGACCCAGTACTTC.

The rearrangement links TRBV6-1 to TRBJ2-1; either TRBD1 or TRBD2 may fit D (5 bases each). There are 14 residues in the CDR3. Trimming took off 6 bases at V and 8 bases at J, with 17 bases between the two ends. The germline CDR1 and CDR2 sequences are MNHNS and SASEGT. The CDR3 DNA follows: TGTGCCAGCAGCCCCGCTTTCCTGGGGGATGAGCAGTTCTTC. Amino acid sequence: CASSPAFLGDEQFF.

The genes are TRBV30 and TRBJ1-6, with D maybe TRBD1 (5 bases). V gave up 2 bases and J gave up 11 bases, with 22 bases separating them. The germline gives CDR1 GTSNPN, CDR2 SVGIG (reference sequence). The CDR3 length is 16 residues. CDR3 DNA: TGTGCCTGGAGTCCCCCAGGACGGGCAATAGGGGCACCCCTCCACTTT. Translation: CAWSPPGRAIGAPLHF. The full variable domain, its missing parts supplied by reference TRBV30 and TRBJ1-6, is SQTIHQWPATLVQPVGSPLSLECTVEGTSNPNLYWYRQAAGRGLQLLFYSVGIGQISSEVPQNLSASRPQDRQFILSSKKLLLSDSGFYLCAWSPPGRAIGAPLHFGNGTRLTVT.

The chain couples TRBV14 to TRBJ1-4; D is possibly TRBD1 (6 bases). Germline V CDR1 and CDR2: SGHDN, FVKESK. This CDR3 region has 17 residues. The V and J ends lost 0 bases and 0 bases respectively, with 11 bases between them. The CDR3 loop is CASSQEGAAPTNEKLFF. The CDR3 DNA reads TGTGCCAGCAGCCAAGAGGGGGCAGCTCCAACTAATGAAAAACTGTTTTTT.

Concerning this clone itself: A read error may account for a junction end that differs from germline. V and J are TRBV30 and TRBJ2-7; 9 bases map to TRBD2. The CDR3 loop spans 14 amino acids. CDR1 GTSNPN and CDR2 SVGIG come from the germline V gene (reference sequence). The CDR3 protein is CAGSGGHANDEQYF. CDR3 coding DNA: TGTGCCGGGAGCGGGGGGCATGCGAATGACGAGCAGTACTTC.

As regards this clone: This sample also contains other DNA sequences that code for the same CDR3. The chain links TRBV5-1 to TRBJ2-3; a possible D gene is TRBD2 (6 bases). Germline-derived CDR1 and CDR2 are SGHRS and YFSETQ. Trimming took off 7 bases at V and 2 bases at J, with 11 bases between the two ends. This CDR3 spans 13 amino acids. CDR3 protein: CASRPGATDTQYF. For the CDR3, the DNA is TGCGCCAGCCGCCCGGGAGCCACAGATACGCAGTATTTT.

Worth noting for this clone: Other DNA sequences from this sample encode an identical CDR3 as well. The chain links TRBV5-1 to TRBJ2-7; D might be TRBD2 (6 bases). CDR1 SGHRS and CDR2 YFSETQ come from the germline V gene. This CDR3 spans 14 amino acids. Trimming pared 0 bases from V and 2 bases from J, leaving 9 bases between. The CDR3 loop is CASSLGGGTYEQYF. CDR3 nucleotides: TGCGCCAGCAGCTTGGGAGGAGGGACCTACGAGCAGTACTTC. The full variable domain, with the rest looked up from reference TRBV5-1 and TRBJ2-7, is KAGVTQTPRYLIKTRGQQVTLSCSPISGHRSVSWYQQTPGQGLQFLFEYFSETQRNKGNFPGRFSGRQFSNSRSEMNVSTLELGDSALYLCASSLGGGTYEQYFGPGTRLTVT.

The CDR3 DNA is TGTGCCAGCAGCTCCGGGGGGAACGCCTACGAGCAGTACTTC. Translating it yields CASSSGGNAYEQYF. V is TRBV7-2 and J is TRBJ2-7, with 7 bases fitting TRBD2. The CDR3 is 14 residues long. Germline V gene data show CDR1 as SGHTA and CDR2 as FQGNSA. V shed 4 bases and J 2 bases; nucleotides not matched to a gene: 5.

Comments on this clone: Other DNA sequences in this specimen translate into the identical CDR3. The chain combines TRBV28 with TRBJ1-2; 8 nucleotides line up with TRBD1. The germline CDR1 and CDR2 sequences are MDHEN and SYDVKM. V lost 6 bases to trimming and J lost 5 bases; unmatched junction nucleotides: 8. The CDR3 totals 14 residues. CDR3 sequence: CASSPGQGTYGYTF. In nucleotides, the CDR3 is TGTGCCAGCAGCCCAGGACAGGGAACTTATGGCTACACCTTC.

This clone was counted only a few times. The V gene is TRBV16, the J gene TRBJ1-5; 7 nucleotides align to TRBD1. The J segment lost 8 bases and the V segment lost 0 bases, leaving 7 bases of the junction unmatched. Germline V gene sequence: CDR1 KGHSY, CDR2 FQNENV. This CDR3 is built from 15 residues. The DNA of the CDR3 is TGTGCCAGCAGCCAATCGCGACAGGGCGGTGAGCCCCAGCATTTT. Its protein is CASSQSRQGGEPQHF.

The chain employs TRBV29-1 and TRBJ1-2, with D hard to call. Germline CDR1 reads SQVTM; CDR2 reads ANQGSEA. V gave up 4 bases and J gave up 0 bases, with 15 bases separating them. This CDR3 spans 15 amino acids. The CDR3 bases are TGCAGCGTTGGGTTCAGATTCCAAACTAACTATGGCTACACCTTC. This gives the protein CSVGFRFQTNYGYTF. Using reference TRBV29-1 and TRBJ1-2 for the parts outside the CDR3, the full variable domain is SAVISQKPSRDICQRGTSLTIQCQVDSQVTMMFWYRQQPGQSLTLIATANQGSEATYESGFVIDKFPISRPNLTFSTLTVSNMSPEDSSIYLCSVGFRFQTNYGYTFGSGTRLTVV.

This chain connects TRBV7-9 to TRBJ1-1, with 10 bases fitting TRBD1. V lost 5 bases to trimming and J lost 11 bases; unmatched junction nucleotides: 14. This CDR3 is 15 amino acids long. CDR1 and CDR2 from the germline V gene are SEHNR and FQNEAQ (reference sequence). The DNA of the CDR3 is TGTGCCAGCAGCACTGACTCCGGGACAGGGGCGCGGGCTTTCTTT. This translates into CASSTDSGTGARAFF.

The chain carries TRBV18 and TRBJ2-3, with 8 bases matching TRBD2. Per germline, CDR1 KGHSH and CDR2 LQKENI. The CDR3 spans 17 residues. The junction had 8 bases not matched to a gene; V was cut back by 3 bases and J by 0 bases. The CDR3 sequence is CASSPIAGTSSTDTQYF. CDR3 nucleotides: TGTGCCAGCTCACCGATAGCGGGGACTTCTAGCACAGATACGCAGTATTTT.

Remarks on this clone: The same CDR3 can be traced to other DNA sequences in this sample. This chain uses TRBV5-1 with TRBJ2-5, with a possible D match to TRBD2 (6 bases). CDR3 length: 13 residues. Germline values: CDR1 SGHRS, CDR2 YFSETQ. The ends were cut back, 4 bases at V and 5 bases at J, with 12 bases in the middle. The CDR3 coding sequence is TGCGCCAGCAGCCCGGGGACTGGCGAGACCCAGTACTTC. Translating gives CASSPGTGETQYF.

The V gene is TRBV7-6, the J gene TRBJ2-1; weak D call: TRBD2 (5 bases). Per germline, CDR1 SGHVS and CDR2 FNYEAQ. The CDR3 consists of 15 residues. With 5 bases removed from V and 9 bases from J, the gap between germline ends came to 20 bases. CDR3 sequence reads: CASSLRTASAGEQFF. CDR3 DNA: TGTGCCAGCAGCCTACGGACTGCCTCCGCGGGTGAGCAGTTCTTC.

The chain couples TRBV6-5 to TRBJ2-5; maybe TRBD1 (6 bases). Germline V CDR1 and CDR2: MNHEY, SVGAGI. V was trimmed by 4 bases and J by 8 bases, leaving 17 bases between them. This CDR3 is 14 amino acids long. The CDR3 is CASSSNRGGPTQYF. For the CDR3, the DNA is TGTGCCAGCAGTTCAAATAGAGGGGGACCTACCCAGTACTTC.